One sample yielded the 30 T cell receptor beta chains listed below, sequenced in a study of breast tumors, draining lymph nodes, adjacent tissues. One entry per CDR3 protein results from TCRdb running MiXCR on the multiplex PCR reads. The sample yields fewer than 200,000 distinct CDR3 sequences, roughly 30% seen once. Breast cancer patients provided tissue from their axillary draining lymph nodes. The sample taken for sequencing was axillary lymph node tissue. These receptors were taken from a female donor with breast cancer. Some clones in this sample may be carry-over from other donors' samples.

This clonotype was seen ten or more times. V usage is TRBV7-3 and J usage is TRBJ2-1, with D unresolved. V was pared by 5 bases and J by 9 bases, with 14 bases between. The germline CDR1 and CDR2 sequences are SGHTA and FQGTGA. This CDR3 has 13 amino acids. The CDR3 sequence: CASSLKAWSEQFF. CDR3 sequence (DNA): TGTGCCAGCAGCCTGAAGGCCTGGAGTGAGCAGTTCTTC.

This clonotype came up many times. The chain is built from TRBV3-1 and TRBJ1-4, with D perhaps TRBD1 (5 bases). Per the germline V gene, CDR1 is LGHDT and CDR2 is YNNKEL (reference sequence). This CDR3 is built from 14 residues. V was clipped by 0 bases and J by 8 bases, with 10 bases between them. CDR3 sequence (DNA): TGTGCCAGCAGCCAAGACAGGGTCGGGGAAAAACTGTTTTTT. Its translation is CASSQDRVGEKLFF.

The chain couples TRBV6-5 to TRBJ1-2; tentatively, D is TRBD1 (5 bases). The germline CDR1 and CDR2 sequences are MNHEY and SVGAGI. Between the trimmed V and J ends, which lost 5 bases and 4 bases, there was a span of 14 bases. The CDR3 has 14 amino acids. Written as DNA, the CDR3 is TGTGCCAGCAGTCCGCAGGGAAAGGGCTATGGCTACACCTTC. Translated, it gives CASSPQGKGYGYTF.

The table lists this clonotype with many counts. The chain links TRBV19 to TRBJ2-3; 11 bases map to TRBD2. The ends lost 0 bases at V and 5 bases at J; junction bases unmatched: 7. The CDR3 contains 17 residues. CDR1 is LNHDA, CDR2 SQIVND, per germline (reference sequence). The CDR3 protein is CASSIDELAGDRDTQYF. The CDR3 nucleotides read TGTGCCAGTAGTATAGATGAACTAGCGGGAGACAGAGATACGCAGTATTTT.

The chain links TRBV7-2 to TRBJ2-7; a possible D gene is TRBD2 (5 bases). The CDR3 runs to 13 residues. Trimming stripped 4 bases from V and 5 bases from J, with 12 bases between. Germline CDR1 and CDR2: SGHTA and FQGNSA. The CDR3 DNA sequence: TGTGCCAGCAGCTACCGGGGTCCCCACGAGCAGTACTTC. Its translation is CASSYRGPHEQYF.

This clonotype was counted ten times or more. The CDR3 DNA reads TGCAGTGTTCCGAGTACAGATTCTGGGGCCAACGTCCTGACTTTC. This encodes CSVPSTDSGANVLTF. The chain combines TRBV20-1 with TRBJ2-6; D call uncertain. With 7 bases removed from V and 1 base from J, the gap between germline ends came to 14 bases. The germline V gene has CDR1 DFQATT and CDR2 SNEGSKA (reference sequence). The CDR3 has 15 amino acids.

This clonotype was seen only a few times. The chain recombines TRBV11-3 with TRBJ2-1, with 7 bases identical to TRBD1. Losses at the gene ends were 0 bases for V and 8 bases for J; bases not matched to a gene: 13. The germline V gene encodes CDR1 SGHNT and CDR2 YENEEA. The CDR3 is 17 residues long. The CDR3 DNA is TGTGCCAGCAGCTTAGATGACAGGGCGTTGGGAAGCGATGAGCAGTTCTTC. Translating it yields CASSLDDRALGSDEQFF.

There are many counts of this clonotype. This chain uses TRBV4-2 with TRBJ2-2; 11 bases line up with TRBD2. Trimming cost V 0 bases and J 5 bases; bases outside gene matches: 5. In germline, CDR1 is LGHNA, CDR2 YNFKEQ. This CDR3 is 17 amino acids long. CDR3 loop: CASSQDLAGGFTGELFF. CDR3 in DNA: TGTGCCAGCAGCCAAGATTTAGCGGGAGGGTTTACCGGGGAGCTGTTTTTT.

The J gene is TRBJ2-1, the V gene TRBV7-8; D may correspond to TRBD1 or TRBD2 (6 bases each). The V end lost 5 bases, the J end lost 4 bases, and 18 bases lay between the germline ends. This CDR3 comprises 16 residues. CDR1 and CDR2 (germline): SGHVS, FQNEAQ. This CDR3 is CASSPQRRGGYNEQFF. The CDR3 nucleotides are TGTGCCAGCAGCCCCCAGCGCAGGGGAGGATACAATGAGCAGTTCTTC. The complete variable domain, with remaining parts taken from reference TRBV7-8 and TRBJ2-1, reads GAGVSQSPRYKVAKRGQDVALRCDPISGHVSLFWYQQALGQGPEFLTYFQNEAQLDKSGLPSDRFFAERPEGSVSTLKIQRTQQEDSAVYLCASSPQRRGGYNEQFFGPGTRLTVL.

This chain joins TRBV11-3 and TRBJ2-2; D not certain. Germline V gives CDR1 SGHNT, CDR2 YENEEA. The CDR3 is 11 amino acids. V was cut by 5 bases and J by 8 bases, with 6 bases left in between. CDR3 in DNA: TGTGCCAGCAGCCCTGATGGGGAGCTGTTTTTT. Its protein is CASSPDGELFF. The whole variable domain, filled in from reference TRBV11-3 and TRBJ2-2, reads EAGVVQSPRYKIIEKKQPVAFWCNPISGHNTLYWYLQNLGQGPELLIRYENEEAVDDSQLPKDRFSAERLKGVDSTLKIQPAELGDSAVYLCASSPDGELFFGEGSRLTVL.

In its sample, this clonotype was seen a few times. A much larger clone differs by one base, so this may be a read error. The chain combines TRBV11-2 with TRBJ2-3; TRBD2 aligns across 8 bases. Germline CDR1 SGHAT, CDR2 FQNNGV. CDR3 length: 15 residues. The CDR3 region is CVSRNGGAASDTQYF. CDR3 nucleotide sequence: TGTGTCAGCAGAAACGGGGGGGCCGCGTCAGATACGCAGTATTTT.

This clonotype has just a few counts. The chain joins TRBV7-9 to TRBJ2-1, with D maybe TRBD1 (6 bases). Germline V CDR1 and CDR2: SEHNR, FQNEAQ (reference sequence). V was cut by 1 base and J by 2 bases, with 9 bases left in between. CDR3 length equals 15 residues. In DNA form, the CDR3 reads TGTGCCAGCAGCTTAGGCAGGGGAACCTACAATGAGCAGTTCTTC. It codes for CASSLGRGTYNEQFF.

A few counts support this clonotype. A single base separates this from a much larger clone, so it may be a read error. The chain recombines TRBV20-1 with TRBJ2-1; D is undetermined. CDR1 is DFQATT and CDR2 is SNEGSKA in the germline V gene (reference sequence). CDR3 length equals 13 residues. The CDR3, as DNA: TGCAGTGCTAGGGGCCAGATCTACAATGCGCAGTTCTTC. Residues: CSARGQIYNAQFF.

A word on this clonotype: A much more abundant neighbour one base away suggests this may be a read error. No conserved phenylalanine or tryptophan ends this CDR3, so it is likely a read error. The rearrangement uses TRBV7-6 and TRBJ2-1; no reliable D call. Deletions cut 2 bases from V and 2 bases from J, with 7 bases between. The CDR3 is 14 amino acids. Germline V CDR1 and CDR2: SGHVS, FNYEAQ. Here the CDR3 DNA reads TGTGCCAGCAGCTTAAAGACCGCCTACAATGAGCAGTTCCTC. This gives the protein CASSLKTAYNEQFL.

This clonotype came up many times. The chain is built from TRBV19 and TRBJ2-3; a possible D gene is TRBD1 (6 bases). Germline CDR1 is LNHDA and CDR2 is SQIVND (reference sequence). The V and J ends lost 8 bases and 0 bases respectively, with 15 bases between them. The CDR3 is 15 amino acids. The CDR3 region is CASQDRPSSTDTQYF. The CDR3 DNA follows: TGTGCCAGTCAAGACAGGCCGTCTAGCACAGATACGCAGTATTTT.

This clonotype was detected only a few times. It may be a read error: a sequence one base away is much more abundant. The CDR3 bases are TGCAGTGCTAGTGTTTTCAGCCAGAAAGCGACCCAGTACTTC. Translating it yields CSASVFSQKATQYF. This sequence joins TRBV20-1 and TRBJ2-5; D unclear. Trimming pared 3 bases from V and 7 bases from J, leaving 18 bases between. From germline, CDR1 is DFQATT and CDR2 SNEGSKA (reference sequence). This CDR3 has 14 amino acids.

This clonotype appeared many times. The chain is built from TRBV7-2 and TRBJ1-2; D uncertain. There are 14 residues in the CDR3. The germline V gene has CDR1 SGHTA and CDR2 FQGNSA. V lost 6 bases and J 1 base, leaving 12 bases between the germline ends. The DNA of the CDR3 is TGTGCCAGCAGGCTGGCAGAGGGTAACTATGGCTACACCTTC. Protein sequence: CASRLAEGNYGYTF.

This clonotype appeared a few times. This may stem from a read error, because a much larger clone lies one nucleotide away. The rearrangement links TRBV6-5 to TRBJ1-4; 9 positions agree with TRBD1. Germline values: CDR1 MNHEY, CDR2 SVGAGI. V lost 5 bases and J lost 8; bases outside the gene matches: 12. The CDR3 covers 16 residues. CDR3 sequence: CASSHTWTGVSEKLFF. For the CDR3, the DNA is TGTGCCAGCAGTCACACCTGGACAGGGGTATCCGAAAAACTGTTTTTT.

In its sample, this clonotype was seen many times. This rearrangement joins TRBV20-1 to TRBJ2-2, with a possible D match to TRBD1 (6 bases). Trimming pared 0 bases from V and 6 bases from J, leaving 14 bases between. Germline values: CDR1 DFQATT, CDR2 SNEGSKA (reference sequence). The CDR3 runs 15 residues. Here the CDR3 reads CSARDKNRVAGELFF. The DNA of the CDR3 is TGCAGTGCTAGAGATAAGAACAGGGTGGCCGGGGAGCTGTTTTTT.

At least ten counts were recorded for this clonotype. The rearrangement links TRBV7-9 to TRBJ2-1; tentative D call: TRBD2 (5 bases). The germline gives CDR1 SEHNR, CDR2 FQNEAQ (reference sequence). CDR3 length: 14 residues. V gave up 6 bases and J gave up 3 bases, with 12 bases separating them. CDR3 loop: CASRSSSVYNEQFF. CDR3 sequence (DNA): TGTGCCAGCAGGTCTAGCTCAGTCTACAATGAGCAGTTCTTC.

This clonotype was detected ten times or more. The gene calls are TRBV19 and TRBJ2-7, with 8 bases aligning to TRBD1. In germline, CDR1 is LNHDA, CDR2 SQIVND (reference sequence). CDR3 length: 15 amino acids. V lost 0 bases to trimming and J lost 5 bases; unmatched junction nucleotides: 6. In DNA form, the CDR3 reads TGTGCCAGTAGTATAGATCCCAGGGGGCAGGACGAGCAGTACTTC. Its protein product is CASSIDPRGQDEQYF.

At least ten counts were recorded for this clonotype. The gene calls are TRBV7-2 and TRBJ2-3, with 8 bases aligning to TRBD2. Germline CDR1 SGHTA, CDR2 FQGNSA. This CDR3 has 16 amino acids. The J segment lost 5 bases and the V segment lost 7 bases, leaving 14 bases of the junction unmatched. DNA of the CDR3: TGTGCCAGCAAGATTAGCGGGGCCGCATCCAGAGATACGCAGTATTTT. Translating gives CASKISGAASRDTQYF.

This clonotype was counted a single time. A clone one base away is much larger, so this may be a read error. This is likely a read error, given that the CDR3 carries no conserved phenylalanine or tryptophan at its end. The chain combines TRBV19 with TRBJ1-2; D is unresolved. This CDR3 has 16 residues. V was pared by 1 base and J by 2 bases, with 14 bases between. Germline assignment: CDR1 LNHDA and CDR2 SQIVND (reference sequence). The CDR3 bases are TGTGCCAGTAGTATAGGTTGGCGGCAGGCAAACTATGGCTACACCTCC. It is translated as CASSIGWRQANYGYTS.

This clonotype appeared many times. This chain connects TRBV12-3 or TRBV12-4 to TRBJ2-3; D call uncertain. This CDR3 has 12 residues. Between the trimmed V and J ends, which lost 5 bases and 6 bases, there was a span of 9 bases. CDR3 in amino acids: CASSTTRDTQYF. CDR3 nucleotide sequence: TGTGCCAGCAGTACGACGAGGGATACGCAGTATTTT.

This clonotype was picked up many times. V and J are TRBV20-1 and TRBJ1-2; D may be TRBD1 (6 bases). This CDR3 has 14 residues. The germline V and J ends were trimmed by 0 bases and 4 bases, with 12 bases remaining between them. CDR1 is DFQATT, CDR2 SNEGSKA, per germline (reference sequence). As DNA, the CDR3 is TGCAGTGCTAGAGAGGGGACACAGGGCTATGGCTACACCTTC. Translation gives CSAREGTQGYGYTF.

The sample holds many counts of this clonotype. This chain joins TRBV5-6 and TRBJ2-7; the D gene is possibly TRBD2 (6 bases). Looked up from germline, CDR1 is SGHDT and CDR2 is YYEEEE. The CDR3 has 16 amino acids. Deletions cut 4 bases from V and 2 bases from J, with 19 bases between. For the CDR3, the DNA is TGTGCCAGCAGCGCGGGGCCCGGGTTCGCCACCTACGAGCAGTACTTC. Translation: CASSAGPGFATYEQYF.

There are many counts of this clonotype. The chain is built from TRBV4-3 and TRBJ2-5; TRBD2 might be the D (5 bases). Trimming cost V 0 bases and J 0 bases, with 11 bases left between them. CDR3 size: 16 residues. Germline CDR1 reads LGHNA; CDR2 reads YSLEER. CDR3 in DNA: TGCGCCAGCAGCCAAGATCTGTTGGGAGACCAAGAGACCCAGTACTTC. Translated: CASSQDLLGDQETQYF.

This clonotype was detected many times. V is TRBV11-3 and J is TRBJ2-5; 7 positions agree with TRBD1. Germline assignment: CDR1 SGHNT and CDR2 YENEEA. Trimming removed 2 bases from V and 2 bases from J; junction bases left unmatched: 5. The CDR3 has 15 amino acids. This CDR3 is CASSLLQGRQETQYF. The CDR3 DNA reads TGTGCCAGCAGCTTATTACAGGGGCGACAAGAGACCCAGTACTTC. Variable domain in full (rest from reference TRBV11-3 and TRBJ2-5): EAGVVQSPRYKIIEKKQPVAFWCNPISGHNTLYWYLQNLGQGPELLIRYENEEAVDDSQLPKDRFSAERLKGVDSTLKIQPAELGDSAVYLCASSLLQGRQETQYFGPGTRLLVL.

Of note for this clonotype: The CDR3 does not end in the conserved phenylalanine or tryptophan, so this is likely a read error. It is unclear where the CDR3 begins or ends on the DNA, so no DNA is shown, and the CDR3 is as TCRdb lists it. J is TRBJ1-6 and V is TRBV7-2. CDR1 is SGHTA, CDR2 FQGNSA, per germline. Inclusive of both ends, the CDR3 amounts to 10 amino acids. The CDR3: CASSLVVTNY.

The chain joins TRBV5-4 to TRBJ2-5, with 7 bases fitting TRBD2. V shed 4 bases and J 5 bases; nucleotides not matched to a gene: 14. The CDR3 runs to 16 residues. Germline CDR1 is SGHNT and CDR2 is YYREEE (reference sequence). The chain's CDR3 is CASSPSGGRRHETQYF. DNA of the CDR3: TGTGCCAGCAGCCCTAGTGGCGGGAGAAGGCATGAGACCCAGTACTTC.